This TCR beta chain was found in a study of vaccination and CD4 T cells after COVID-19. Trimming removed 2 bases from V and 6 bases from J, with 8 bases in between. The CDR3 contains 14 residues. Germline V CDR1 and CDR2: SNHLY, FYNNEI. Cultured CD4+ T-cell DNA underwent Oncomine TCR Beta short-read sequencing. TCRdb reprocessed the PCR reads via MiXCR and lists one record per CDR3 protein. This sample has about 13,000 distinct CDR3 sequences, with roughly 44% found just once. The sample's treatment: approximately nine-day PBMC culture with coronavirus spike peptide pools or control peptides (ViraFEST assay). Points on this clonotype: Its specificity is unknown.

This TCR derives from a human donor who had recovered from COVID-19. The V call is TRBV2, the J call TRBJ1-6; D is unclear. The source material was CD4+ T cells from blood, cultured in vitro. The CDR3 loop is CASSENLGNSPLHF. CDR3 nucleotide sequence: TGTGCCAGCAGTGAAAATCTGGGTAATTCACCCCTCCACTTT.